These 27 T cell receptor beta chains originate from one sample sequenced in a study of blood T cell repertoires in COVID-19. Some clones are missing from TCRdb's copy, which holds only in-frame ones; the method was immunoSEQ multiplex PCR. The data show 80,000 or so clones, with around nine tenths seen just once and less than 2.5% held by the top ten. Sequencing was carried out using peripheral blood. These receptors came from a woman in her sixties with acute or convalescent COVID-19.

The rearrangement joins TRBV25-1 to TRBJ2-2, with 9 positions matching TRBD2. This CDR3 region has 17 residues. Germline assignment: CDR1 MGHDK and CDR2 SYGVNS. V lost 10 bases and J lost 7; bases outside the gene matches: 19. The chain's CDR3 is CATDGERAGGSDGELFF. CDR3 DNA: TGTGCCACGGACGGGGAACGGGCGGGAGGGTCCGACGGGGAGCTGTTTTTT.

DNA for the CDR3: TGTGCCAGCAGTTACGCGGTCAATGCCTACGAGCAGTACTTC. This codes for CASSYAVNAYEQYF. The chain carries TRBV6-6 and TRBJ2-7; D is undetermined. Germline values: CDR1 MNHNY, CDR2 SVGAGI (reference sequence). The CDR3 covers 14 residues. Between the trimmed V and J ends, which lost 2 bases and 2 bases, there was a span of 10 bases.

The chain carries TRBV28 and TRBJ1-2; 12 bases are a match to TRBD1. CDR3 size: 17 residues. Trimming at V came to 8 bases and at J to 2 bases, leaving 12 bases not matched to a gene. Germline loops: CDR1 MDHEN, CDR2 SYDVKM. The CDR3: CASGGPGQGAPNYGYTF. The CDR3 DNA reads TGTGCCAGCGGGGGTCCGGGACAGGGGGCCCCAAACTATGGCTACACCTTC.

The CDR3: CSLGTGNIQYF. CDR3 nucleotides: TGCAGTCTCGGGACAGGAAACATTCAGTACTTC. The chain joins TRBV20-1 to TRBJ2-4; TRBD1 matches 8 bases. The J segment lost 6 bases and the V segment lost 8 bases, leaving 3 bases of the junction unmatched. The CDR3 is 11 residues long. Germline V gene lookup returns CDR1 DFQATT and CDR2 SNEGSKA (reference sequence).

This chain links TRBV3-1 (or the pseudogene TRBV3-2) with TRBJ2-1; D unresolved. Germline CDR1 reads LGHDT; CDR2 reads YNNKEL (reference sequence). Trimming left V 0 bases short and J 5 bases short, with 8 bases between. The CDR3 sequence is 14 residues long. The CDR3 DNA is TGTGCCAGCAGCCAAGATGGCGGTGACAATGAGCAGTTCTTC. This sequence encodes CASSQDGGDNEQFF.

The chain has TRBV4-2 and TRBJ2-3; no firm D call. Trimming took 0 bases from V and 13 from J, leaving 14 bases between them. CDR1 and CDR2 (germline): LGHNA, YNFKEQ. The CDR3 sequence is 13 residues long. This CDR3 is CASSQDITASEYF. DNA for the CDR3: TGTGCCAGCAGCCAAGACATAACCGCATCAGAGTATTTT.

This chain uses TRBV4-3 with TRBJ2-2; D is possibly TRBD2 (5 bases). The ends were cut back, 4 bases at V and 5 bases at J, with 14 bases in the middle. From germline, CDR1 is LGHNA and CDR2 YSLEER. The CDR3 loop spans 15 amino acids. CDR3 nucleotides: TGCGCCAGCAGCCCTGGGGTAGCGTGGACCGGGGAGCTGTTTTTT. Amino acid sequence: CASSPGVAWTGELFF.

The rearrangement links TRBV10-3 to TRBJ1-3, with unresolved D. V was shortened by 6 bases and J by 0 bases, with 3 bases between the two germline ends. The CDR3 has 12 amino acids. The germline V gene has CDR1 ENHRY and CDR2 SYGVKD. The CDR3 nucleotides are TGTGCCATCAGCCTCTCTGGAAACACCATATATTTT. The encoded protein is CAISLSGNTIYF.

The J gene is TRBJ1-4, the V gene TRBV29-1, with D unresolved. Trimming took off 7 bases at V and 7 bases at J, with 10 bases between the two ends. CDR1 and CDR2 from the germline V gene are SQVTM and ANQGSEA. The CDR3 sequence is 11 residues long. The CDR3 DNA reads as TGCAGCGCCGTAGATGTTGAAAAACTGTTTTTT. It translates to CSAVDVEKLFF.

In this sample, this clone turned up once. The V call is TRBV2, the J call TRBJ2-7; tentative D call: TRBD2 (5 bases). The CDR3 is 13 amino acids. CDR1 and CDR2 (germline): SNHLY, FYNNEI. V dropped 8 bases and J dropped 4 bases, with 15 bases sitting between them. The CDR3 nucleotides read TGTGCCAGCGGCCTCCCGGGGTTGTACGAGCAGTACTTC. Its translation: CASGLPGLYEQYF. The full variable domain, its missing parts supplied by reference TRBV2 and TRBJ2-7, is EPEVTQTPSHQVTQMGQEVILRCVPISNHLYFYWYRQILGQKVEFLVSFYNNEISEKSEIFDDQFSVERPDGSNFTLKIRSTKLEDSAMYFCASGLPGLYEQYFGPGTRLTVT.

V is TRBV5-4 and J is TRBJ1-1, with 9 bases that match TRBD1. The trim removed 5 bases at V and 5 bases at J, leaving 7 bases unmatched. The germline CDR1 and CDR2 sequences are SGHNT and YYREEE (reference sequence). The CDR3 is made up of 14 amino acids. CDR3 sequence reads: CASRLQGARTEAFF. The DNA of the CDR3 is TGTGCCAGCAGACTACAGGGGGCAAGGACTGAAGCTTTCTTT.

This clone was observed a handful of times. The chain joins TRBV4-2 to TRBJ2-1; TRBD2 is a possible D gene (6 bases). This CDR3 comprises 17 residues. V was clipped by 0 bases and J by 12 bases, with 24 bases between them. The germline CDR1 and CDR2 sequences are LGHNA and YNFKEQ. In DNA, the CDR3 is TGTGCCAGCAGCCAAGACACCCCCGGGACTGGTAGTGCCCCGCAGTTCTTC. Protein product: CASSQDTPGTGSAPQFF.

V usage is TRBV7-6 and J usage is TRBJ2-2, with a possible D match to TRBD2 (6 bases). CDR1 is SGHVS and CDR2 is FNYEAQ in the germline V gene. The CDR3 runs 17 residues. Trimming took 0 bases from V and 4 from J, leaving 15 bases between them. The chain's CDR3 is CASSLAGGNRATGELFF. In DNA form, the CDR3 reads TGTGCCAGCAGCTTAGCGGGGGGTAATCGGGCCACCGGGGAGCTGTTTTTT. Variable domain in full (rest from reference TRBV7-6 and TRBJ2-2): GAGVSQSPRYKVTKRGQDVALRCDPISGHVSLYWYRQALGQGPEFLTYFNYEAQQDKSGLPNDRFSAERPEGSISTLTIQRTEQRDSAMYRCASSLAGGNRATGELFFGEGSRLTVL.

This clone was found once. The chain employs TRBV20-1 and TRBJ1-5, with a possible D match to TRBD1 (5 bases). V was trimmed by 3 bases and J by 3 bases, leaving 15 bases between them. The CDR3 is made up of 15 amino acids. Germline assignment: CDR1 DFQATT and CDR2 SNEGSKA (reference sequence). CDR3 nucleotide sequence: TGCAGTGCTAGTCGTACCGGGGGGGACAATCAGCCCCAGCATTTT. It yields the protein CSASRTGGDNQPQHF.

DNA of the CDR3: TGTGCCAGCAGTTCCCAGGGACTAGCGACGGCCAATGAGCAGTTCTTC. This sequence encodes CASSSQGLATANEQFF. The V and J genes are TRBV6-2 or TRBV6-3 and TRBJ2-1; 10 bases are a match to TRBD2. Looked up from germline, CDR1 is MNHEY and CDR2 is SVGEGT. The trim removed 4 bases at V and 6 bases at J, leaving 9 bases unmatched. The CDR3 runs 16 residues.

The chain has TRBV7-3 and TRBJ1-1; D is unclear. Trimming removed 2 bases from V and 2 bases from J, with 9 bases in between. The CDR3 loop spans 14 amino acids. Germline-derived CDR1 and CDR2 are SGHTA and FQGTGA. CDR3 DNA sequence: TGTGCCAGCAGCTTAGAGGGTGTTAACACTGAAGCTTTCTTT. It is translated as CASSLEGVNTEAFF.

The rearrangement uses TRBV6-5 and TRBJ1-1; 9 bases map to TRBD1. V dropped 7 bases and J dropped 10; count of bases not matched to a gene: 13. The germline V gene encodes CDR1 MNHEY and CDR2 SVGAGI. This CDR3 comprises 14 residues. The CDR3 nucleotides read TGTGCCAGCATTCCTGGACAGGGGCCTTCCGGAGCTTTCTTT. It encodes CASIPGQGPSGAFF.

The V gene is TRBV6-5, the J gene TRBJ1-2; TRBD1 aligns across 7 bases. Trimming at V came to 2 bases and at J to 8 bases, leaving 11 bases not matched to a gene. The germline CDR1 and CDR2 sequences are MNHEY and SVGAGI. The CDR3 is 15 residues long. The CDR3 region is CASSYRQGYLGGYTF. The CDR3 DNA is TGTGCCAGCAGTTACAGACAGGGATATTTGGGAGGCTACACCTTC.

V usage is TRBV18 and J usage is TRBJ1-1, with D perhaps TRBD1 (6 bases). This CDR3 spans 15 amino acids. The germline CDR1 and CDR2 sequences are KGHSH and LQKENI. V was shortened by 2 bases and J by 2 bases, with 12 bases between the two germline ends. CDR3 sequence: CASSPNLGGNTEAFF. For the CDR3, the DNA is TGTGCCAGCTCACCAAACCTAGGGGGTAACACTGAAGCTTTCTTT. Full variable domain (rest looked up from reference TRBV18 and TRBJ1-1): NAGVMQNPRHLVRRRGQEARLRCSPMKGHSHVYWYRQLPEEGLKFMVYLQKENIIDESGMPKERFSAEFPKEGPSILRIQQVVRGDSAAYFCASSPNLGGNTEAFFGQGTRLTVV.

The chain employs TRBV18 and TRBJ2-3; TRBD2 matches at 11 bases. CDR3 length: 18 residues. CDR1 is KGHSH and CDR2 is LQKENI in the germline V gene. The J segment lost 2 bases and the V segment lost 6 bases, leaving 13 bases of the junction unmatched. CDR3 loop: CASSWGQLAGVNTDTQYF. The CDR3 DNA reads TGTGCCAGCTCCTGGGGCCAACTAGCGGGAGTGAACACAGATACGCAGTATTTT.

CDR3 DNA sequence: TGTGCCAGCAGTCGAGAATTACAGGGCTATGGCTACACCTTC. Amino acid sequence: CASSRELQGYGYTF. This chain uses TRBV7-2 with TRBJ1-2; D possibly corresponds to TRBD1 (6 bases). CDR1 SGHTA and CDR2 FQGNSA come from the germline V gene. The germline V and J ends were trimmed by 6 bases and 4 bases, with 15 bases remaining between them. The CDR3 spans 14 residues. The variable domain in full, completed from reference TRBV7-2 and TRBJ1-2, reads GAGVSQSPSNKVTEKGKDVELRCDPISGHTALYWYRQSLGQGLEFLIYFQGNSAPDKSGLPSDRFSAERTGGSVSTLTIQRTQQEDSAVYLCASSRELQGYGYTFGSGTRLTVV.

CDR3 region: CASSETAGDNQPQHF. The CDR3 bases are TGTGCCAGCAGTGAAACGGCAGGGGATAATCAGCCCCAGCATTTT. This chain connects TRBV2 to TRBJ1-5; possibly TRBD1 for D (6 bases). The V and J ends lost 2 bases and 4 bases respectively, with 12 bases between them. The germline V gene encodes CDR1 SNHLY and CDR2 FYNNEI. The CDR3 spans 15 residues.

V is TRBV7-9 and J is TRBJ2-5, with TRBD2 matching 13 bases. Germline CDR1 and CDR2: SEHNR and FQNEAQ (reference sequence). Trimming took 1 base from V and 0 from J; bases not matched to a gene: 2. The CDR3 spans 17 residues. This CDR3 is CASSLGTSGGHQETQYF. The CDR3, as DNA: TGTGCCAGCAGCTTAGGGACTAGCGGGGGTCACCAAGAGACCCAGTACTTC.

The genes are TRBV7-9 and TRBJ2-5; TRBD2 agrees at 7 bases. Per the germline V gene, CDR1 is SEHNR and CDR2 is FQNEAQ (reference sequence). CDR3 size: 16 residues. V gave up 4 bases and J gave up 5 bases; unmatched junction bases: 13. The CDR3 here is CASSSRRMGRGETQYF. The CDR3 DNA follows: TGTGCCAGCAGCTCCAGAAGGATGGGGAGGGGTGAGACCCAGTACTTC.

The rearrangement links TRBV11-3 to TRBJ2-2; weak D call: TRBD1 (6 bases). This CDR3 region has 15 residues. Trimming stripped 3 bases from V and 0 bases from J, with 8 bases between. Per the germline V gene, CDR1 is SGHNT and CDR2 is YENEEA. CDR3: CASSLDRTNTGELFF. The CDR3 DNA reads TGTGCCAGCAGCTTGGACAGAACGAACACCGGGGAGCTGTTTTTT.

The CDR3 is CAWDRATTPLHF. DNA of the CDR3: TGTGCCTGGGACAGGGCGACGACACCCCTCCACTTT. The rearrangement uses TRBV30 and TRBJ1-6, with 7 bases that match TRBD1. CDR3 size: 12 residues. Trimming at V came to 5 bases and at J to 11 bases, leaving 6 bases not matched to a gene. CDR1 and CDR2 (germline): GTSNPN, SVGIG (reference sequence).

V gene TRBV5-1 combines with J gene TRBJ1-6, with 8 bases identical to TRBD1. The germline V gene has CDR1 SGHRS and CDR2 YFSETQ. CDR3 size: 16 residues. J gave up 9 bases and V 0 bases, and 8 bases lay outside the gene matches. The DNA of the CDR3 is TGCGCCAGCAGCTTGGGGGACAGGACACGAGTTTCACCCCTCCACTTT. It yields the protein CASSLGDRTRVSPLHF. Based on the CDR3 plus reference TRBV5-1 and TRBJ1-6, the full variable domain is KAGVTQTPRYLIKTRGQQVTLSCSPISGHRSVSWYQQTPGQGLQFLFEYFSETQRNKGNFPGRFSGRQFSNSRSEMNVSTLELGDSALYLCASSLGDRTRVSPLHFGNGTRLTVT.